This T cell receptor beta chain was sequenced during a study of CXCR3-negative and CXCR3-positive naive CD8 T cells. The germline gives CDR1 MNHEY, CDR2 SVGAGI. The CDR3 has 15 amino acids. By frequency, this clonotype registers medium-sized. Antigen unknown. cDNA libraries for TRB were generated by 5' RACE incorporating UMI labels. TCRdb reprocessed the 5' RACE reads and reports one entry per CDR3 protein, with no DNA. The table for this sample gives about 6,200 distinct CDR3 sequences. Sorts that each held 250,000 to 300,000 cells were run in triplicate for every CD8+ T cell subset. The naive CD8+ gate required CD45RO-CCR7+CD27+CD95- phenotype. Overall study results and limits: Naive CXCR3-negative cells resembled naive CXCR3-positive cells in TRBV-TRBJ usage; memory cells differed. In CXCR3-positive naive cells, the TRB CDR3s were more hydrophobic than in CXCR3-negative naive cells. Sequencing showed both naive subsets with comparably high diversity, and memory CD8+ cells much lower.

Input material: naive CXCR3+ CD8+ T cells from blood. Subset specified: CD45RO-CCR7+CD27+CD95- naive CD8+ T cells expressing CXCR3 (TNR3+). V is TRBV6-5 and J is TRBJ2-5; TCRdb designates TRBD1, a call that cannot be tested without DNA. The origin of this receptor is a human donor in good health. Some clones in this sample may be carry-over from other donors' samples. The CDR3 reads CASSSGTGGGETQYF.